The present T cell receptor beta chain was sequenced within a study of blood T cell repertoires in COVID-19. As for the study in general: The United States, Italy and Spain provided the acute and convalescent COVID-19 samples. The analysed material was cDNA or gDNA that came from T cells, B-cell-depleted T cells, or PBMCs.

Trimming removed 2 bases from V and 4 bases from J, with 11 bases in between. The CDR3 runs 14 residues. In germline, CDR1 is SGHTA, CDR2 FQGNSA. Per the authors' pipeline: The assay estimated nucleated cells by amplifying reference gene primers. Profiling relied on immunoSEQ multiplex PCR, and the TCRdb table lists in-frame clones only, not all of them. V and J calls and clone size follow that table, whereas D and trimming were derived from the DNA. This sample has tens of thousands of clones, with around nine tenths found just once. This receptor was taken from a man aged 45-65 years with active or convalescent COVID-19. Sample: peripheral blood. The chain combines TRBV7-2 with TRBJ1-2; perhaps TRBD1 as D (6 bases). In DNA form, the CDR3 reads TGTGCCAGCAGCTTATTAACAGGGACCTATGGCTACACCTTC. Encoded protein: CASSLLTGTYGYTF.